Listed below are T cell receptor beta chains from one sample, sequenced in a study of somatic mutations in cytotoxic T cells in rheumatoid arthritis. Repertoires were generated with immunoSEQ multiplex PCR, while TCRdb's copy carries only in-frame clones and drops some. The data hold around 16,000 clones, with roughly three quarters observed a single time. Material: CD8+ T cells sorted from blood. The source is an adult with rheumatoid arthritis. CDR3s include the opening cysteine and the closing phenylalanine or tryptophan. D genes are given only for firm matches. Only part of the rows carry a size: once, few, many, or a class if the clone is expanded.

V gene: TRBV27
D gene: .
clone size: .
J gene: TRBJ1-4
CDR3 DNA: TGTGCCAGCAGTTTAGGGGGTAGTCAGGATGGCGAAAAACTGTTTTTT
CDR3 protein: CASSLGGSQDGEKLFF

V gene: TRBV7-9
D gene: .
clone size: .
J gene: TRBJ2-7
CDR3 DNA: TGTGCCAGCAGCTTCGGGAGCGAGCAGTACTTC
CDR3 protein: CASSFGSEQYF

V gene: TRBV5-5
D gene: .
clone size: .
J gene: TRBJ1-1
CDR3 DNA: TGTGCCAGCAGCTTGCCAGCGGTGAACACTGAAGCTTTCTTT
CDR3 protein: CASSLPAVNTEAFF

V gene: TRBV7-9
D gene: .
clone size: few
J gene: TRBJ1-1
CDR3 DNA: TGTGCCAGCAGCCCTAGGGATGCGGGGAGCCCTGAAGCTTTCTTT
CDR3 protein: CASSPRDAGSPEAFF

V gene: TRBV28
D gene: TRBD2
clone size: few
J gene: TRBJ2-7
CDR3 DNA: TGTGCCAGCAGTTACCGGACTAGCGGTCTTAGCTCCTACGAGCAGTACTTC
CDR3 protein: CASSYRTSGLSSYEQYF

V gene: TRBV25-1
D gene: TRBD1
clone size: .
J gene: TRBJ1-5
CDR3 DNA: TGTGCCAGCAATTTCCTACAGGGGGGAAATCAGCCCCAGCATTTT
CDR3 protein: CASNFLQGGNQPQHF

V gene: TRBV6-5
D gene: .
clone size: few
J gene: TRBJ1-1
CDR3 DNA: TGTGCCAGCAGTCCGTCGGACTGGGGCACTGAAGCTTTCTTT
CDR3 protein: CASSPSDWGTEAFF

V gene: TRBV27
D gene: TRBD1
clone size: .
J gene: TRBJ1-4
CDR3 DNA: TGTGCCAGCAGTAACCGGGACAGTTTTGAAAAACTGTTTTTT
CDR3 protein: CASSNRDSFEKLFF

V gene: TRBV7-8
D gene: .
clone size: .
J gene: TRBJ1-2
CDR3 DNA: TGTGCCAGCAGCTCAAGCGAGGGATGGGCCGGGAAAGGCTACACCTTC
CDR3 protein: CASSSSEGWAGKGYTF

V gene: TRBV7-6
D gene: TRBD2
clone size: .
J gene: TRBJ2-7
CDR3 DNA: TGTGCCAGCAGCTCTAGCGGGAGCTCCTACGAGCAGTACTTC
CDR3 protein: CASSSSGSSYEQYF

V gene: TRBV14
D gene: .
clone size: once
J gene: TRBJ2-1
CDR3 DNA: TGTGCCAGCAGCCAAGATCTGGGCCGACCAGCCTACAATGAGCAGTTCTTC
CDR3 protein: CASSQDLGRPAYNEQFF

V gene: TRBV5-8
D gene: .
clone size: .
J gene: TRBJ1-4
CDR3 DNA: TGTGCCAGCAGCTTGCGACCGAATGAAAAACTGTTTTTT
CDR3 protein: CASSLRPNEKLFF

V gene: TRBV6-6
D gene: TRBD1
clone size: .
J gene: TRBJ2-7
CDR3 DNA: TGTGCCAGCAGTTTGGATCGGGACAGGGCCTACGAGCAGTACTTC
CDR3 protein: CASSLDRDRAYEQYF

V gene: TRBV11-3
D gene: .
clone size: .
J gene: TRBJ2-1
CDR3 DNA: TGTGCCAGCAGCTTGACTTCCGATGAGCAGTTCTTC
CDR3 protein: CASSLTSDEQFF

V gene: TRBV12-5
D gene: TRBD2
clone size: .
J gene: TRBJ2-5
CDR3 DNA: TGTGCTAGTGGGGGACTAGCGGGAGTAGCAGGGGAGACCCAGTACTTC
CDR3 protein: CASGGLAGVAGETQYF

V gene: TRBV5-1
D gene: .
clone size: .
J gene: TRBJ2-1
CDR3 DNA: TGCGCCAGCAGCAGAGACGGTTTCCCCGGGGCCAATGAGCAGTTCTTC
CDR3 protein: CASSRDGFPGANEQFF

V gene: TRBV29-1
D gene: TRBD2
clone size: .
J gene: TRBJ2-7
CDR3 DNA: TGCAGCGTTGCGGTCCGACTAGCGGGAGGGCCTGAGTCCTACGAGCAGTACTTC
CDR3 protein: CSVAVRLAGGPESYEQYF

V gene: TRBV5-4
D gene: .
clone size: .
J gene: TRBJ1-3
CDR3 DNA: TGTGCCAGCAGCTCTCGAGCTGGAAACACCATATATTTT
CDR3 protein: CASSSRAGNTIYF

V gene: TRBV6-5
D gene: .
clone size: .
J gene: TRBJ2-7
CDR3 DNA: TGTGCCAGCAGCTACTGGGACGGACCCTACGAGCAGTACTTC
CDR3 protein: CASSYWDGPYEQYF

V gene: TRBV2
D gene: .
clone size: .
J gene: TRBJ2-3
CDR3 DNA: TGTGCCAGGACAAATCCTAGCACAGATACGCAGTATTTT
CDR3 protein: CARTNPSTDTQYF

V gene: TRBV27
D gene: .
clone size: once
J gene: TRBJ2-7
CDR3 DNA: TGTGCCAGCAGTTTATTGGAGGGGGCGAGGGAGCAGTACTTC
CDR3 protein: CASSLLEGAREQYF

V gene: TRBV29-1
D gene: .
clone size: .
J gene: TRBJ2-1
CDR3 DNA: TGCAGCGTTGAAGATCGGCCGTACAATGAGCAGTTCTTC
CDR3 protein: CSVEDRPYNEQFF

V gene: TRBV7-9
D gene: .
clone size: .
J gene: TRBJ2-3
CDR3 DNA: TGTGCCAGCAGCCCAGCGGGGACACACTCTAGCACAGATACGCAGTATTTT
CDR3 protein: CASSPAGTHSSTDTQYF

V gene: TRBV27
D gene: .
clone size: .
J gene: TRBJ2-1
CDR3 DNA: TGTGCCAGCAGCTCGGGTAGGGATGTCCATGAGCAGTTCTTC
CDR3 protein: CASSSGRDVHEQFF

V gene: TRBV4-3
D gene: .
clone size: .
J gene: TRBJ2-3
CDR3 DNA: TGCGCCAGCAGCCCCGGCGGGGTGAGGATCACAGATACGCAGTATTTT
CDR3 protein: CASSPGGVRITDTQYF

V gene: TRBV9
D gene: TRBD2
clone size: .
J gene: TRBJ2-7
CDR3 DNA: TGTGCCAGCAGCGTAGGGCCAGCGGGAGGTTCCCACGAGCAGTACTTC
CDR3 protein: CASSVGPAGGSHEQYF

V gene: TRBV29-1
D gene: .
clone size: .
J gene: TRBJ2-7
CDR3 DNA: TGCAGCGTTGTACGAGGAGATTCCTACGAGCAGTACTTC
CDR3 protein: CSVVRGDSYEQYF

V gene: TRBV6-6
D gene: .
clone size: few
J gene: TRBJ1-2
CDR3 DNA: TGTGCCAGCAGTAACACAGTGACTGGGGACTATGGCTACACCTTC
CDR3 protein: CASSNTVTGDYGYTF

V gene: TRBV27
D gene: TRBD2
clone size: .
J gene: TRBJ2-7
CDR3 DNA: TGTGCCAGCGGATTCACTAGCGGGATTCCCTACGAGCAGTACTTC
CDR3 protein: CASGFTSGIPYEQYF